This entry lists 14 T cell receptor beta chains sequenced from one sample in a study of human T cells and chemical hapten exposure. Time point: patch test 3, about 24 weeks after DPC sensitization. Treatment of the sample: therapeutic diphenylcyclopropenone sensitization with weekly scalp DPC. MiXCR, run by TCRdb on the RACE reads, gives a single entry per CDR3 protein. The table records fewer than 80,000 distinct CDR3 sequences, more than 9.5% of them present only once. Sequenced material: whole blood, taken in connection with sensitization to the hapten diphenylcyclopropenone (DPC). The origin of the receptors is a woman younger than 45 with alopecia areata. Some clones in this sample may be carry-over from other donors' samples.

The chain employs TRBV27 and TRBJ2-3, with no clear D. Germline assignment: CDR1 MNHEY and CDR2 SMNVEV (reference sequence). V dropped 6 bases and J dropped 4 bases, with 14 bases sitting between them. The CDR3 covers 14 residues. CDR3 bases: TGTGCCAGCAGGGATATGGGAAAACCAGATACGCAGTATTTT. Amino acids: CASRDMGKPDTQYF.

This clonotype has only a few counts. This chain connects TRBV10-3 to TRBJ2-7; 10 nucleotides line up with TRBD1. The CDR3 is made up of 15 amino acids. Per germline, CDR1 ENHRY and CDR2 SYGVKD. The J segment lost 2 bases and the V segment lost 6 bases, leaving 7 bases of the junction unmatched. The CDR3 is CAIRDGQGGAYEQYF. The CDR3 region has the DNA TGTGCCATCAGAGACGGACAGGGGGGCGCCTACGAGCAGTACTTC.

This clonotype was observed a few times. V and J are TRBV28 and TRBJ2-7; no firm D call. Trimming shortened V by 3 bases and J by 2 bases, and 11 bases separated the two germline ends. CDR3 length: 14 residues. Germline-derived CDR1 and CDR2 are MDHEN and SYDVKM. The DNA for the CDR3 is TGTGCCAGCAGTTTTGCGGCGGCAGCCTACGAGCAGTACTTC. This gives the protein CASSFAAAAYEQYF.

The V gene is TRBV12-3 or TRBV12-4, the J gene TRBJ1-2, with TRBD1 matching 7 bases. V dropped 2 bases and J dropped 6; count of bases not matched to a gene: 3. CDR3 size: 13 residues. Here the CDR3 reads CASSLTGVDGYTF. DNA of the CDR3: TGTGCCAGCAGTTTAACAGGGGTTGATGGCTACACCTTC.

The chain links TRBV7-9 to TRBJ2-7; a weak D match, TRBD1 (6 bases). The CDR3 covers 16 residues. Germline V gene sequence: CDR1 SEHNR, CDR2 FQNEAQ (reference sequence). Trimming removed 6 bases from V and 2 bases from J, with 20 bases in between. The CDR3 protein is CASSQIPPGQTYEQYF. The CDR3, as DNA: TGTGCCAGCAGTCAAATCCCCCCGGGACAAACCTACGAGCAGTACTTC.

This chain connects TRBV28 to TRBJ1-6; no definite D call. Germline-derived CDR1 and CDR2 are MDHEN and SYDVKM. Trimming stripped 6 bases from V and 17 bases from J, with 20 bases between. The CDR3 totals 13 residues. In DNA form, the CDR3 reads TGTGCCAGCAGGCCCAACGCACCGCCTGAAATCCACTTT. Protein: CASRPNAPPEIHF. The complete variable domain, with remaining parts taken from reference TRBV28 and TRBJ1-6, reads DVKVTQSSRYLVKRTGEKVFLECVQDMDHENMFWYRQDPGLGLRLIYFSYDVKMKEKGDIPEGYSVSREKKERFSLILESASTNQTSMYLCASRPNAPPEIHFGNGTRLTVT.

This rearrangement joins TRBV20-1 to TRBJ1-2; no definite D call. The CDR3 runs 20 residues. Germline CDR1 DFQATT, CDR2 SNEGSKA (reference sequence). V lost 3 bases to trimming and J lost 2 bases, with 31 bases between them. In nucleotides, the CDR3 is TGCAGTGCTAGGTTTACTCCACCAGTACGAGTGGGGTACCCGAACTATGGCTACACCTTC. Translated: CSARFTPPVRVGYPNYGYTF.

This clonotype was observed at least ten times. The genes are TRBV20-1 and TRBJ2-7; 9 positions match TRBD2. Germline loops: CDR1 DFQATT, CDR2 SNEGSKA (reference sequence). V trimming: 6 bases; J trimming: 2 bases; junction bases outside the gene matches: 8. The CDR3 loop spans 14 amino acids. The CDR3 region has the DNA TGCAGTGCCAGAAGCGGGAGGATCCCCTACGAGCAGTACTTC. Translated: CSARSGRIPYEQYF.

This clonotype appeared many times. The DNA for the CDR3 is TGTGCCAGCAGCTCCGGGCTTAGCAACGGGGAAAAACTGTTTTTT. Translating it yields CASSSGLSNGEKLFF. This sequence joins TRBV13 and TRBJ1-4; no clear D. CDR3 size: 15 residues. The V gene lost 4 bases and the J gene lost 8 bases, with 17 bases spanning the gap. In germline, CDR1 is PRHDT, CDR2 FYEKMQ (reference sequence). Full variable domain (missing parts from reference TRBV13 and TRBJ1-4): AAGVIQSPRHLIKEKRETATLKCYPIPRHDTVYWYQQGPGQDPQFLISFYEKMQSDKGSIPDRFSAQQFSDYHSELNMSSLELGDSALYFCASSSGLSNGEKLFFGSGTQLSVL.

This clonotype has ten or more counts. The gene calls are TRBV29-1 and TRBJ1-4; the D gene is possibly TRBD1 (5 bases). CDR1 and CDR2 (germline): SQVTM, ANQGSEA. CDR3 length equals 14 residues. V was clipped by 3 bases and J by 5 bases, with 13 bases between them. The CDR3 bases are TGCAGCGTTGAGATGCGGGGGGAGAATGAAAAACTGTTTTTT. It encodes CSVEMRGENEKLFF.

This clonotype turned up a few times. The gene calls are TRBV4-1 and TRBJ1-5, with 8 positions matching TRBD1. The V gene's germline CDR1 is MGHRA and CDR2 YSYEKL. V was pared by 3 bases and J by 2 bases, with 3 bases of the junction left unmatched. The CDR3 length is 15 residues. CDR3 DNA sequence: TGCGCCAGCAGCCAGCTGGACAGGGGCAATCAGCCCCAGCATTTT. Amino acids: CASSQLDRGNQPQHF.

This clonotype was observed a few times. The chain combines TRBV12-3 or TRBV12-4 with TRBJ1-1; 9 nucleotides line up with TRBD1. This CDR3 has 12 amino acids. V dropped 9 bases and J dropped 5; count of bases not matched to a gene: 4. The CDR3 bases are TGTGCCAGTAACAGGGGGCGAACTGAAGCTTTCTTT. It encodes CASNRGRTEAFF.

Comments on this clonotype: A single base separates this from a much larger clone, so it may be a read error. This sequence joins TRBV12-3 or TRBV12-4 and TRBJ2-5; 10 nucleotides agree with TRBD2. The CDR3 loop spans 13 amino acids. Here the CDR3 reads CANSLAGGETQYF. As DNA, the CDR3 is TGTGCCAACAGTTTAGCGGGAGGAGAGACCCAGTACTTC.

The genes are TRBV6-5 and TRBJ2-1; unclear D gene. The germline gives CDR1 MNHEY, CDR2 SVGAGI. The CDR3 extends over 14 amino acids. The germline V and J ends were trimmed by 5 bases and 5 bases, with 13 bases remaining between them. In DNA, the CDR3 is TGTGCCAGCAGTCCTAGACCTGACAACAATGAGCAGTTCTTC. Translation gives CASSPRPDNNEQFF.